The T cell receptor beta chain described here comes from a study of monozygotic twins with cystic fibrosis. The method was immunoSEQ multiplex PCR; TCRdb's version includes in-frame clones alone and lacks a portion of them. The sample lists roughly 32,000 clones, 90% to 97% occurring once. The V end lost 4 bases, the J end lost 2 bases, and 13 bases lay between the germline ends. The germline V gene has CDR1 SGHDT and CDR2 YYEEEE. The CDR3 length is 15 residues. The sequence derives from a girl aged 2-10 years with cystic fibrosis. Specimen: blood. V is TRBV5-6 and J is TRBJ2-1, with D tentatively TRBD1 or TRBD2 (7 bases each). CDR3 sequence reads: CASSGQGGAYNEQFF. In DNA, the CDR3 is TGTGCCAGCAGCGGCCAGGGGGGGGCCTACAATGAGCAGTTCTTC.